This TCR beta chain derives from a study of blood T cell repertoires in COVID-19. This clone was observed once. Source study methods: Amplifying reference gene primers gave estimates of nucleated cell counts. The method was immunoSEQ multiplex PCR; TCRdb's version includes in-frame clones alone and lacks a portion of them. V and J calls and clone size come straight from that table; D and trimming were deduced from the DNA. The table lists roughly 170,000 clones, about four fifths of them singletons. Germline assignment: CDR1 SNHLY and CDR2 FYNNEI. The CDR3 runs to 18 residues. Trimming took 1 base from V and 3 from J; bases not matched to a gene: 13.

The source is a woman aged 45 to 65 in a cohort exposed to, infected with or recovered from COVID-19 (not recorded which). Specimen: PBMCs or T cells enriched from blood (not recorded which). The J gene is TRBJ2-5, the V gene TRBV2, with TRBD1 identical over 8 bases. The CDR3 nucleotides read TGTGCCAGCAGTGAAGGAGGCAGGGGGCAGTTGGGGAAAGAGACCCAGTACTTC. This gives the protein CASSEGGRGQLGKETQYF.